The 5 T cell receptor beta chains reported below all come from one sample, sequenced in a study of T cells in Graves' hyperthyroidism and ophthalmopathy. Amplification targeted TCR beta CDR3 regions from RNA transcripts. HTBI primers were the set used in a first-round RT-PCR of the TCR CDR3. Via MiXCR, TCRdb re-called the multiplex PCR reads, giving one row per CDR3 protein. The sample has around 300,000 distinct CDR3 sequences; 12% to 15% are singletons. The sample was blood. These receptors all stem from a woman aged 40 to 55 with Graves' ophthalmopathy.

In its sample, this clonotype was seen many times. J is TRBJ2-7 and V is TRBV20-1; no definite D call. In germline, CDR1 is DFQATT, CDR2 SNEGSKA (reference sequence). V lost 0 bases, J lost 3 bases, and 21 bases lay in between. CDR3 length: 17 amino acids. This chain's CDR3 is CSAREPRADHAYYEQYF. DNA for the CDR3: TGCAGTGCTAGAGAGCCCCGCGCCGACCACGCGTACTACGAGCAGTACTTC.

This clonotype was seen a single time. The CDR3 nucleotides read TGTGCCAGCAGCACCAGTGACAGGGGGATAATCGGGGAGCTGTTTTTT. Amino acids: CASSTSDRGIIGELFF. V usage is TRBV7-9 and J usage is TRBJ2-2, with 9 bases identical to TRBD1. The CDR3 totals 16 residues. Germline V gives CDR1 SEHNR, CDR2 FQNEAQ (reference sequence). After removal of 5 bases from V and 7 bases from J, the junction contained 11 bases not matched to a gene.

There are many counts of this clonotype. The chain combines TRBV2 with TRBJ1-5; D is possibly TRBD1 (5 bases). The CDR3 contains 13 residues. Trimming cost V 8 bases and J 5 bases, with 13 bases left between them. Germline V CDR1 and CDR2: SNHLY, FYNNEI. The CDR3: CASCREQDQPQHF. The CDR3 region has the DNA TGTGCCAGCTGCAGGGAGCAGGATCAGCCCCAGCATTTT.

The chain uses TRBV18 and TRBJ2-1; D unclear. The germline V gene encodes CDR1 KGHSH and CDR2 LQKENI. V lost 3 bases and J lost 9, with 21 bases in between. This CDR3 contains 16 residues. The CDR3 region has the DNA TGTGCCAGCTCACCCTCCCCGGCCTCGTCGCGTGGTGAGCAGTTCTTC. It yields the protein CASSPSPASSRGEQFF. The full variable domain, its missing parts supplied by reference TRBV18 and TRBJ2-1, is NAGVMQNPRHLVRRRGQEARLRCSPMKGHSHVYWYRQLPEEGLKFMVYLQKENIIDESGMPKERFSAEFPKEGPSILRIQQVVRGDSAAYFCASSPSPASSRGEQFFGPGTRLTVL.

At least ten counts were recorded for this clonotype. This chain links TRBV20-1 with TRBJ1-1, with 8 positions matching TRBD1. Germline lookup yields CDR1 DFQATT and CDR2 SNEGSKA (reference sequence). J lost 5 bases, V lost 4 bases, and 6 bases had no gene match. CDR3 length: 13 amino acids. The CDR3 loop reads CSAKQGARTEAFF. The CDR3 DNA follows: TGCAGTGCTAAGCAGGGGGCGAGGACTGAAGCTTTCTTT.